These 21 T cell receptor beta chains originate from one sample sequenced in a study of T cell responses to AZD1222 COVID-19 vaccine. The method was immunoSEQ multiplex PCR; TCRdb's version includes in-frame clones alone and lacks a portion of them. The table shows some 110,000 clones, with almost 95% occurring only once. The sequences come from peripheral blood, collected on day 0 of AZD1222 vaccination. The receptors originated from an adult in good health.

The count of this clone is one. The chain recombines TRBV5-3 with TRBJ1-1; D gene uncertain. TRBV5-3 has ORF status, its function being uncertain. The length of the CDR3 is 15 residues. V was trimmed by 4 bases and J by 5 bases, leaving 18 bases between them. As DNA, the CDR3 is TGTGCCAGAAGCCCGGGCCAAACGGTTGGGACTGAAGCTTTCTTT. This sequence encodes CARSPGQTVGTEAFF.

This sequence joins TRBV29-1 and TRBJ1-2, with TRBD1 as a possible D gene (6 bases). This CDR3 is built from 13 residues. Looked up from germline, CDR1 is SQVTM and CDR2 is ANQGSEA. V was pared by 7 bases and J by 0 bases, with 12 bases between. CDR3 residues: CSATGQTNYGYTF. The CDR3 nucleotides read TGCAGCGCCACGGGACAAACTAACTATGGCTACACCTTC.

CDR3: CASSQEVRGGPGELFF. CDR3 coding DNA: TGCGCCAGCAGCCAAGAGGTGCGGGGGGGCCCCGGGGAGCTGTTTTTT. The rearrangement uses TRBV4-1 and TRBJ2-2, with 9 bases matching TRBD2. Germline assignment: CDR1 MGHRA and CDR2 YSYEKL. V lost 0 bases to trimming and J lost 6 bases; unmatched junction nucleotides: 5. The length of the CDR3 is 16 residues.

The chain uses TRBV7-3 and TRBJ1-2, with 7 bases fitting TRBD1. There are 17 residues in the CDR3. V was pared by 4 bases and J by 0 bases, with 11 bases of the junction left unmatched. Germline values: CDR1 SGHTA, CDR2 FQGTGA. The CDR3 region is CASSSPPDRRPNYGYTF. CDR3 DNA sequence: TGTGCCAGCAGCTCCCCCCCGGACAGGAGACCTAACTATGGCTACACCTTC.

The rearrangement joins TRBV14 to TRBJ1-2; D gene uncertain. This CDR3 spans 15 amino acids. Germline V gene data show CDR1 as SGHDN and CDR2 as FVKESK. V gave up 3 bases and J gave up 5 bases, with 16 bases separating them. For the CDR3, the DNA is TGTGCCAGCAGCCACTTGGGCCTTGGGAATTATGGCTACACCTTC. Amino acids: CASSHLGLGNYGYTF.

CDR3: CASSIEPYITF. CDR3 in DNA: TGTGCCAGTAGTATAGAGCCTTATATTACCTTC. This chain uses TRBV19 with TRBJ1-2; D not certain. Trimming took off 0 bases at V and 14 bases at J, with 10 bases between the two ends. In germline, CDR1 is LNHDA, CDR2 SQIVND (reference sequence). There are 11 residues in the CDR3.

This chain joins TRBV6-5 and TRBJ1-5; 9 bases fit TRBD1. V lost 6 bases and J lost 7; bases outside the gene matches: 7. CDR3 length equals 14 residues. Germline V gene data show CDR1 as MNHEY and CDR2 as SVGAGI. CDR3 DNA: TGTGCCAGCAGCATACAGGGGGCAGGGCAGCCCCAGCATTTT. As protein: CASSIQGAGQPQHF.

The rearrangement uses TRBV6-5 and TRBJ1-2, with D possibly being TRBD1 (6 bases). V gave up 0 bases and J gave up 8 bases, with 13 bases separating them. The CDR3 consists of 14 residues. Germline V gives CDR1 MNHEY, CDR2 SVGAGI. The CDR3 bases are TGTGCCAGCAGTTACTCGGGCAGGGGAAGGGGCTACACCTTC. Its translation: CASSYSGRGRGYTF.

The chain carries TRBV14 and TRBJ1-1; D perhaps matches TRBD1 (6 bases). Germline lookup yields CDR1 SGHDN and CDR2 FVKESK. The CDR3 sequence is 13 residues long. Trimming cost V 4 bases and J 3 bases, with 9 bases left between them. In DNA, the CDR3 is TGTGCCAGCAGCCCCCGGGGGCACACTGAAGCTTTCTTT. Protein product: CASSPRGHTEAFF.

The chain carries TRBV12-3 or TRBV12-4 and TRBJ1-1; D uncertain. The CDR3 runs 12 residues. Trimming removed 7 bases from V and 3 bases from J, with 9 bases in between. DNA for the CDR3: TGTGCCAGCAAGTTCGGGGACACTGAAGCTTTCTTT. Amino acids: CASKFGDTEAFF.

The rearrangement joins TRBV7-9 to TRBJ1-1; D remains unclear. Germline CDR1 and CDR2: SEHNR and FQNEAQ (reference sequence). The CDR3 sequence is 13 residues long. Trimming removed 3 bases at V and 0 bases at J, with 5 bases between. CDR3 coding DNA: TGTGCCAGCAGCTTTTCGGTGAACACTGAAGCTTTCTTT. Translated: CASSFSVNTEAFF. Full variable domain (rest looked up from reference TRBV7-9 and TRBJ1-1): DTGVSQNPRHKITKRGQNVTFRCDPISEHNRLYWYRQTLGQGPEFLTYFQNEAQLEKSRLLSDRFSAERPKGSFSTLEIQRTEQGDSAMYLCASSFSVNTEAFFGQGTRLTVV.

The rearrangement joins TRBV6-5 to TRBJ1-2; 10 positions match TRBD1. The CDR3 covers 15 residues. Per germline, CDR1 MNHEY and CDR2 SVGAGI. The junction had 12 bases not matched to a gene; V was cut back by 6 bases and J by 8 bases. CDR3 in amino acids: CASRSGTGASGGYTF. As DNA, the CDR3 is TGTGCCAGCAGGTCCGGGACAGGGGCTTCTGGGGGCTACACCTTC.

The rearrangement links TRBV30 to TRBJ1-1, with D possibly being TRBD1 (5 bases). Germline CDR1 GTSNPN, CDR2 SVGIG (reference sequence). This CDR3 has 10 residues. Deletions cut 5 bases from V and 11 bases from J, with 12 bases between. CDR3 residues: CAWARGMAFF. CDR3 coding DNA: TGTGCCTGGGCGAGGGGAATGGCTTTCTTT.

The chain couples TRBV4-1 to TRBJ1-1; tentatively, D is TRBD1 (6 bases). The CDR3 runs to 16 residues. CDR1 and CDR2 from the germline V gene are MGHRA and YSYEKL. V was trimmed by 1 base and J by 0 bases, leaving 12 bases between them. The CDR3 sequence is CASSQGQGRMNTEAFF. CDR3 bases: TGCGCCAGCAGCCAAGGCCAGGGGAGAATGAACACTGAAGCTTTCTTT.

The CDR3 region is CSVEVASQPGTGELFF. The CDR3 DNA follows: TGCAGCGTTGAAGTTGCGTCGCAACCCGGGACCGGGGAGCTGTTTTTT. This chain uses TRBV29-1 with TRBJ2-2; D unclear. This CDR3 has 16 amino acids. Germline V CDR1 and CDR2: SQVTM, ANQGSEA. The germline V and J ends were trimmed by 1 base and 5 bases, with 17 bases remaining between them.

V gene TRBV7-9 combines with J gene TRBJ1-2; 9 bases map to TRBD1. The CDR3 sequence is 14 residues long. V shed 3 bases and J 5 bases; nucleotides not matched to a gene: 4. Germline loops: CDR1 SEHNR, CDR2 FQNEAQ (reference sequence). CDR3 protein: CASSFRTGEYGYTF. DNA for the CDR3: TGTGCCAGCAGCTTTCGGACAGGGGAATATGGCTACACCTTC.

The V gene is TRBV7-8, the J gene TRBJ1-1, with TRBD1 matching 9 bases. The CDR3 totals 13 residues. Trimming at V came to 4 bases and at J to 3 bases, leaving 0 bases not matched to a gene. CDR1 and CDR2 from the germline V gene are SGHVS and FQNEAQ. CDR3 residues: CASSWDRDTEAFF. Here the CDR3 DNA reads TGTGCCAGCAGCTGGGACAGGGACACTGAAGCTTTCTTT.

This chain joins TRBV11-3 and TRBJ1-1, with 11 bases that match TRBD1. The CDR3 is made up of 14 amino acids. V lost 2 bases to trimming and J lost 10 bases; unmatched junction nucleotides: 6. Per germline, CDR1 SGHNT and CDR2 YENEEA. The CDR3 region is CASSLYGQGASAFF. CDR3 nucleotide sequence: TGTGCCAGCAGCTTATATGGACAGGGGGCATCAGCTTTCTTT.

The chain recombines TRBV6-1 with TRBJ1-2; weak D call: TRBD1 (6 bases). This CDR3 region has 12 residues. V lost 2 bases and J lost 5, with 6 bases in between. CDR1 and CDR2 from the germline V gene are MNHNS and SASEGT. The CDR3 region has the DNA TGTGCCAGCAGTGAAACAGGGTATGGCTACACCTTC. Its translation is CASSETGYGYTF.

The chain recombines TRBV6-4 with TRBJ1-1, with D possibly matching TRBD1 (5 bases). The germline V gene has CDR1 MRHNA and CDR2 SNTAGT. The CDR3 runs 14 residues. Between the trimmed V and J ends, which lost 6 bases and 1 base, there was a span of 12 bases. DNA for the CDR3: TGTGCCAGCAGCCCCAGTCAGGGGAACACTGAAGCTTTCTTT. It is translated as CASSPSQGNTEAFF.

Here the CDR3 DNA reads TGTGCCTGGAGAGGTCCTGGGGCTGGAAACACCATATATTTT. It specifies CAWRGPGAGNTIYF. The V call is TRBV30, the J call TRBJ1-3; D not certain. The V gene's germline CDR1 is GTSNPN and CDR2 SVGIG (reference sequence). The CDR3 length is 14 residues. V was trimmed by 3 bases and J by 2 bases, leaving 11 bases between them.